The 14 T cell receptor beta chains below were found in one sample sequenced in a study of T cells after somatic rescue of genetic block. The repertoire was sequenced with immunoSEQ multiplex PCR; TCRdb's copy has only in-frame clones and lacks some. The sample lists around 70,000 clones; around 93% were seen once. The sample was peripheral blood mononuclear cells (PBMCs). These receptors were taken from a man aged 40-49 years.

The chain has TRBV5-1 and TRBJ1-4; D remains ambiguous. CDR1 and CDR2 (germline): SGHRS, YFSETQ. This CDR3 region has 15 residues. Trimming shortened V by 4 bases and J by 7 bases, and 17 bases separated the two germline ends. CDR3 region: CASSPTPDGGEKLFF. CDR3 bases: TGCGCCAGCAGCCCCACCCCAGACGGCGGTGAAAAACTGTTTTTT.

The chain uses TRBV5-5 and TRBJ1-1; D ambiguous. Germline CDR1 and CDR2: SGHKS and YYEKEE (reference sequence). CDR3 length equals 12 residues. V was shortened by 0 bases and J by 2 bases, with 2 bases between the two germline ends. CDR3 in DNA: TGTGCCAGCAGCTTGGTTAACACTGAAGCTTTCTTT. This encodes CASSLVNTEAFF. Looking up the rest from reference TRBV5-5 and TRBJ1-1 gives the full variable domain: DAGVTQSPTHLIKTRGQQVTLRCSPISGHKSVSWYQQVLGQGPQFIFQYYEKEERGRGNFPDRFSARQFPNYSSELNVNALLLGDSALYLCASSLVNTEAFFGQGTRLTVV.

The genes are TRBV27 and TRBJ2-7; TRBD2 agrees at 7 bases. This CDR3 has 14 amino acids. Germline assignment: CDR1 MNHEY and CDR2 SMNVEV (reference sequence). Trimming removed 0 bases from V and 4 bases from J; junction bases left unmatched: 3. CDR3 residues: CASSLSPSGYEQYF. As DNA, the CDR3 is TGTGCCAGCAGTTTATCCCCTAGCGGATACGAGCAGTACTTC.

The chain couples TRBV30 to TRBJ1-4; TRBD1 might be the D (5 bases). There are 15 residues in the CDR3. Germline CDR1 and CDR2: GTSNPN and SVGIG (reference sequence). V lost 3 bases, J lost 5 bases, and 16 bases lay in between. The chain's CDR3 is CAWSLGQRVNEKLFF. In DNA form, the CDR3 reads TGTGCCTGGAGCCTTGGACAAAGGGTAAATGAAAAACTGTTTTTT.

The V call is TRBV4-1, the J call TRBJ2-7, with 8 nucleotides matching TRBD1. CDR1 and CDR2 (germline): MGHRA, YSYEKL. This CDR3 has 16 amino acids. The V and J ends lost 1 base and 7 bases, in that order; junction bases with no gene match: 12. CDR3 coding DNA: TGCGCCAGCAGCCAAGTTAACTCCGGGACAGGTTATGAGCAGTACTTC. This encodes CASSQVNSGTGYEQYF.

The V call is TRBV7-2, the J call TRBJ2-5, with TRBD2 as a possible D gene (6 bases). Germline lookup yields CDR1 SGHTA and CDR2 FQGNSA. The CDR3 is made up of 15 amino acids. V lost 5 bases and J lost 1, with 14 bases in between. Here the CDR3 reads CASSPSSAPQETQYF. The CDR3 coding sequence is TGTGCCAGCAGCCCATCTAGCGCCCCCCAAGAGACCCAGTACTTC.

This sequence joins TRBV13 and TRBJ2-1; 10 bases map to TRBD2. Germline values: CDR1 PRHDT, CDR2 FYEKMQ (reference sequence). This CDR3 comprises 21 residues. The junction had 18 bases not matched to a gene; V was cut back by 4 bases and J by 0 bases. Here the CDR3 reads CASSSLSGRTLGGSSYNEQFF. The CDR3 DNA follows: TGTGCCAGCAGCTCCCTTAGCGGGAGGACGTTAGGGGGGAGCTCCTACAATGAGCAGTTCTTC.

The CDR3 here is CASSPGGAGQNYGYTF. The CDR3 DNA reads as TGCGCCAGCAGCCCCGGGGGTGCGGGACAGAACTATGGCTACACCTTC. The chain uses TRBV5-1 and TRBJ1-2; 7 positions agree with TRBD1. Per the germline V gene, CDR1 is SGHRS and CDR2 is YFSETQ. The CDR3 is 16 residues long. Germline trimming cut 4 bases from V and 2 bases from J; bases unmatched to any gene: 11.

This chain joins TRBV6-1 and TRBJ2-5; 9 positions agree with TRBD2. The CDR3 is made up of 15 amino acids. V lost 7 bases and J lost 0; bases outside the gene matches: 6. The V gene's germline CDR1 is MNHNS and CDR2 SASEGT. CDR3 amino acids: CASILTSGYQETQYF. In DNA, the CDR3 is TGTGCCAGCATCCTGACTAGCGGATACCAAGAGACCCAGTACTTC.

The J gene is TRBJ2-2, the V gene TRBV9; the D call may be TRBD1 or TRBD2 (6 bases each). In germline, CDR1 is SGDLS, CDR2 YYNGEE. V gave up 5 bases and J gave up 4 bases, with 18 bases separating them. This CDR3 has 16 amino acids. The CDR3 bases are TGTGCCAGCAGTGGCTACGGAGGGGGAAGCACCGGGGAGCTGTTTTTT. It codes for CASSGYGGGSTGELFF.

The rearrangement links TRBV7-2 to TRBJ1-1; the D gene is possibly TRBD1 (5 bases). CDR1 SGHTA and CDR2 FQGNSA come from the germline V gene. The V end lost 2 bases, the J end lost 4 bases, and 11 bases lay between the germline ends. CDR3 size: 14 residues. CDR3 DNA: TGTGCCAGCAGCTTAACAGGCTTCTCCACTGAAGCTTTCTTT. Translated: CASSLTGFSTEAFF.

The chain carries TRBV2 and TRBJ2-7; D is unresolved. The CDR3 covers 17 residues. Germline CDR1 is SNHLY and CDR2 is FYNNEI. Trimming pared 5 bases from V and 0 bases from J, leaving 20 bases between. CDR3 amino acids: CASSFGPRIRYSYEQYF. The CDR3 DNA reads TGTGCCAGCAGTTTCGGGCCGCGGATACGGTACTCCTACGAGCAGTACTTC. The full variable domain, in which reference TRBV2 and TRBJ2-7 provide the parts outside the CDR3, is EPEVTQTPSHQVTQMGQEVILRCVPISNHLYFYWYRQILGQKVEFLVSFYNNEISEKSEIFDDQFSVERPDGSNFTLKIRSTKLEDSAMYFCASSFGPRIRYSYEQYFGPGTRLTVT.

This rearrangement joins TRBV27 to TRBJ2-4; tentatively, D is TRBD2 (7 bases). The germline V and J ends were trimmed by 4 bases and 7 bases, with 11 bases remaining between them. Germline values: CDR1 MNHEY, CDR2 SMNVEV (reference sequence). The CDR3 contains 13 residues. This CDR3 is CASSSGGGNIQYF. The CDR3 region has the DNA TGTGCCAGCAGTTCGGGGGGCGGGAACATTCAGTACTTC.

This chain links TRBV4-1 with TRBJ2-1; the D gene is possibly TRBD1 (6 bases). Trimming cost V 1 base and J 0 bases, with 13 bases left between them. The germline CDR1 and CDR2 sequences are MGHRA and YSYEKL. The CDR3 has 17 amino acids. CDR3 in DNA: TGCGCCAGCAGCCAAGGCACAGGGCGGAGCTCCTACAATGAGCAGTTCTTC. Translated, it gives CASSQGTGRSSYNEQFF.